Listed below are T cell receptor beta chains from one sample, sequenced in a study of CD8+CD57+ T cells in acquired aplastic anemia. TCRdb ran MiXCR on the reads and lists one entry per CDR3 protein. Counted here are hundreds of thousands of distinct CDR3 sequences, around 68% occurring once; the ten biggest clones make up approximately 4%. Sequences were obtained from sorted CD4+, CD8+, or CD8+CD57+ T cells (not recorded which) from PBMCs. These receptors originate from a human donor in good health, serving as a control. CDR3s include the opening cysteine and the closing phenylalanine or tryptophan. Fields, in order: J gene, CDR3 length, V gene, D gene, clone size, CDR3 protein, CDR3 DNA. A D gene is named only where the DNA matches it firmly. Some rows have no size entry. The others give once, few or many, or a class for an expanded clone.

J gene: TRBJ2-6; CDR3 length: 16; V gene: TRBV20-1; D gene: NA; clone size: many; CDR3 protein: CSARHPGPSGANVLTF; CDR3 DNA: TGCAGTGCTAGACATCCCGGCCCGTCTGGGGCCAACGTCCTGACTTTC
J gene: TRBJ2-3; CDR3 length: 15; V gene: TRBV5-1; D gene: TRBD2; clone size: NA; CDR3 protein: CASSLDGGARDTQYF; CDR3 DNA: TGTGCCAGCAGTCTCGACGGGGGGGCGAGAGATACGCAGTATTTT
J gene: TRBJ2-7; CDR3 length: 15; V gene: TRBV6-6; D gene: NA; clone size: many; CDR3 protein: CASSPTTVLTYEQYF; CDR3 DNA: TGTGCCAGCAGTCCCACGACAGTTTTGACCTACGAGCAGTACTTC
J gene: TRBJ2-3; CDR3 length: 15; V gene: TRBV9; D gene: NA; clone size: NA; CDR3 protein: CASRAWSARTDTQYF; CDR3 DNA: TGTGCCAGCAGGGCCTGGAGTGCACGCACAGATACGCAGTATTTT
J gene: TRBJ2-1; CDR3 length: 13; V gene: TRBV12-3/TRBV12-4; D gene: TRBD1; clone size: many; CDR3 protein: CASSLDRGNEQFF; CDR3 DNA: TGTGCCAGCAGCTTGGACAGGGGAAATGAGCAGTTCTTC
J gene: TRBJ1-2; CDR3 length: 13; V gene: TRBV29-1; D gene: NA; clone size: NA; CDR3 protein: CSGRAGQIYGYTF; CDR3 DNA: TGCAGCGGCAGAGCGGGACAAATCTATGGCTACACCTTC
J gene: TRBJ2-7; CDR3 length: 14; V gene: TRBV5-5; D gene: TRBD1; clone size: many; CDR3 protein: CASSWGQVTYEQYF; CDR3 DNA: TGTGCCAGCAGCTGGGGACAGGTTACCTACGAGCAGTACTTC
J gene: TRBJ2-7; CDR3 length: 15; V gene: TRBV12-3/TRBV12-4; D gene: TRBD1; clone size: many; CDR3 protein: CASNPQGGQGNEQYF; CDR3 DNA: TGTGCCAGCAACCCTCAGGGGGGACAGGGGAACGAGCAGTACTTC
J gene: TRBJ1-3; CDR3 length: 12; V gene: TRBV19; D gene: NA; clone size: NA; CDR3 protein: CATKGDGNTIYF; CDR3 DNA: TGTGCCACTAAAGGGGATGGAAACACCATATATTTT
J gene: TRBJ2-5; CDR3 length: 17; V gene: TRBV5-1; D gene: NA; clone size: once; CDR3 protein: CASSLALGLQWYVTQYF; CDR3 DNA: TGCGCCAGCAGCTTGGCTTTGGGCCTCCAGTGGTATGTGACCCAGTACTTC
J gene: TRBJ1-2; CDR3 length: 13; V gene: TRBV10-3; D gene: NA; clone size: few; CDR3 protein: CAIGTGEINGYTF; CDR3 DNA: TGTGCCATCGGGACGGGGGAAATCAATGGCTACACCTTC
J gene: TRBJ2-3; CDR3 length: 17; V gene: TRBV5-8; D gene: TRBD2; clone size: few; CDR3 protein: CASSYPGLAGGGDTQYF; CDR3 DNA: TGTGCCAGCAGCTATCCGGGACTAGCGGGGGGCGGGGATACGCAGTATTTT
J gene: TRBJ2-1; CDR3 length: 13; V gene: TRBV15; D gene: TRBD2; clone size: NA; CDR3 protein: CVTSGTQGITQFF; CDR3 DNA: TGTGTCACCAGCGGGACCCAGGGTATCACTCAGTTCTTC
J gene: TRBJ2-1; CDR3 length: 15; V gene: TRBV5-4; D gene: TRBD2; clone size: NA; CDR3 protein: CASSTPSGGYNEQFF; CDR3 DNA: TGTGCCAGCAGCACACCTAGCGGGGGGTACAATGAGCAGTTCTTC
J gene: TRBJ2-5; CDR3 length: 15; V gene: TRBV5-4; D gene: NA; clone size: many; CDR3 protein: CASSLDPREQETQYF; CDR3 DNA: TGTGCCAGCAGCTTGGATCCCCGCGAGCAAGAGACCCAGTACTTC
J gene: TRBJ2-1; CDR3 length: 12; V gene: TRBV4-3; D gene: NA; clone size: NA; CDR3 protein: CASSLERDEQLF; CDR3 DNA: TGCGCCAGCAGTTTAGAGCGCGATGAGCAGCTCTTC
J gene: TRBJ2-7; CDR3 length: 16; V gene: TRBV2; D gene: NA; clone size: NA; CDR3 protein: CASSATPRSGAYKQYF; CDR3 DNA: TGTGCCAGCAGTGCAACCCCAAGGTCGGGGGCGTACAAGCAGTACTTC
J gene: TRBJ2-5; CDR3 length: 13; V gene: TRBV5-1; D gene: NA; clone size: NA; CDR3 protein: CASSLNDPVTQYF; CDR3 DNA: TGCGCCAGCAGCTTAAACGACCCAGTGACCCAGTACTTC
J gene: TRBJ1-1; CDR3 length: 13; V gene: TRBV2; D gene: TRBD1; clone size: NA; CDR3 protein: CASTTGLNEQAFF; CDR3 DNA: TGTGCCAGCACGACAGGGCTTAATGAGCAAGCTTTCTTT
J gene: TRBJ2-5; CDR3 length: 13; V gene: TRBV20-1; D gene: NA; clone size: NA; CDR3 protein: CSASPATGESQYF; CDR3 DNA: TGCAGTGCTAGTCCGGCGACCGGAGAGTCCCAGTACTTC
J gene: TRBJ2-4; CDR3 length: 12; V gene: TRBV24-1; D gene: NA; clone size: NA; CDR3 protein: CATSTQVGYQYF; CDR3 DNA: TGTGCCACCAGTACCCAAGTGGGGTATCAGTACTTC
J gene: TRBJ1-4; CDR3 length: 17; V gene: TRBV3-1; D gene: NA; clone size: few; CDR3 protein: CASSQQGFHSGNEKLFF; CDR3 DNA: TGTGCCAGCAGCCAACAGGGGTTTCACAGCGGTAATGAAAAACTGTTTTTT
J gene: TRBJ2-3; CDR3 length: 16; V gene: TRBV12-3/TRBV12-4; D gene: NA; clone size: NA; CDR3 protein: CASNESEGADTDTQYF; CDR3 DNA: TGTGCCAGCAACGAGTCTGAAGGGGCAGACACAGATACGCAGTATTTT
J gene: TRBJ2-7; CDR3 length: 17; V gene: TRBV7-3; D gene: NA; clone size: once; CDR3 protein: CASSRRSLDGYTYEQYF; CDR3 DNA: TGTGCCAGCAGCCGCCGCTCACTAGATGGCTACACCTACGAGCAGTACTTC
J gene: TRBJ2-5; CDR3 length: 14; V gene: TRBV7-9; D gene: NA; clone size: once; CDR3 protein: CARGRPGRGETQYF; CDR3 DNA: TGTGCCAGAGGCCGGCCGGGACGGGGGGAGACCCAGTACTTC
J gene: TRBJ1-2; CDR3 length: 16; V gene: TRBV7-2; D gene: TRBD1; clone size: many; CDR3 protein: CASSSRQGYTNYGYTF; CDR3 DNA: TGTGCCAGCAGCTCTAGACAGGGTTATACTAACTATGGCTACACCTTC
J gene: TRBJ1-6; CDR3 length: 15; V gene: TRBV7-3; D gene: NA; clone size: NA; CDR3 protein: CASSLTPGGGQLLHF; CDR3 DNA: TGTGCCAGCAGCCTAACTCCAGGTGGAGGGCAACTCCTCCACTTT
J gene: TRBJ1-3; CDR3 length: 17; V gene: TRBV5-1; D gene: NA; clone size: NA; CDR3 protein: CASSLGYRTNSGNTIYF; CDR3 DNA: TGTGCCAGTAGCTTGGGTTACCGCACTAACTCTGGAAACACCATATATTTT
J gene: TRBJ2-3; CDR3 length: 15; V gene: TRBV7-9; D gene: TRBD2; clone size: NA; CDR3 protein: CASSLAGGTADTQYF; CDR3 DNA: TGTGCCAGCAGTTTAGCGGGGGGGACCGCAGATACGCAGTATTTT
J gene: TRBJ1-2; CDR3 length: 14; V gene: TRBV5-5; D gene: TRBD1; clone size: many; CDR3 protein: CASDFGQGAYGYTF; CDR3 DNA: TGTGCCAGCGACTTCGGGCAGGGGGCCTATGGCTACACCTTC
J gene: TRBJ2-1; CDR3 length: 15; V gene: TRBV20-1; D gene: TRBD2; clone size: NA; CDR3 protein: CSARARAGNYNEQFF; CDR3 DNA: TGCAGTGCTAGAGCCCGAGCGGGGAACTACAACGAGCAGTTCTTC
J gene: TRBJ1-6; CDR3 length: 14; V gene: TRBV7-2; D gene: NA; clone size: NA; CDR3 protein: CASSDTGRDSPLHF; CDR3 DNA: TGTGCCAGCAGCGATACAGGCAGAGATTCACCCCTCCACTTT
J gene: TRBJ2-1; CDR3 length: 13; V gene: TRBV20-1; D gene: TRBD2; clone size: NA; CDR3 protein: CSAGLAGGYEQFF; CDR3 DNA: TGCAGTGCGGGACTAGCGGGGGGGTATGAGCAGTTCTTC
J gene: TRBJ1-2; CDR3 length: 16; V gene: TRBV5-8; D gene: NA; clone size: NA; CDR3 protein: CASSFRDSGLGYGYTF; CDR3 DNA: TGTGCCAGCAGCTTCCGGGATAGTGGGCTGGGCTATGGCTACACCTTC
J gene: TRBJ2-5; CDR3 length: 14; V gene: TRBV9; D gene: NA; clone size: NA; CDR3 protein: CASSTSGGNQPQYF; CDR3 DNA: TGTGCCAGCAGCACCAGTGGGGGGAATCAGCCCCAGTACTTC
J gene: TRBJ1-1; CDR3 length: 15; V gene: TRBV20-1; D gene: NA; clone size: few; CDR3 protein: CSAIASERGNTEAFF; CDR3 DNA: TGCAGTGCTATCGCCAGCGAACGGGGGAACACTGAAGCTTTCTTT
J gene: TRBJ2-5; CDR3 length: 14; V gene: TRBV10-3; D gene: NA; clone size: many; CDR3 protein: CAISERQGLETQYF; CDR3 DNA: TGTGCCATCAGTGAGAGGCAGGGCCTCGAGACCCAGTACTTC
J gene: TRBJ2-7; CDR3 length: 16; V gene: TRBV6-2/TRBV6-3; D gene: TRBD1; clone size: few; CDR3 protein: CASSYGWTGGSYEQYF; CDR3 DNA: TGTGCCAGCAGTTATGGTTGGACAGGGGGAAGCTACGAGCAGTACTTC
J gene: TRBJ1-1; CDR3 length: 13; V gene: TRBV29-1; D gene: NA; clone size: NA; CDR3 protein: CSARGGHTTEAFF; CDR3 DNA: TGCAGTGCCAGAGGGGGACACACCACTGAAGCTTTCTTT
J gene: TRBJ2-7; CDR3 length: 14; V gene: TRBV9; D gene: TRBD2; clone size: NA; CDR3 protein: CASSVGGGGGNSHF; CDR3 DNA: TGTGCCAGCAGCGTCGGGGGGGGCGGGGGGAATTCACACTTC